This passage covers 13 T cell receptor beta chains from one sample sequenced in a study of T cell responses to AZD1222 COVID-19 vaccine. Libraries were prepared by immunoSEQ multiplex PCR; TCRdb keeps only in-frame clonotypes and omits some of them. Altogether roughly 200,000 clones are present, roughly nine tenths being singletons, with the ten largest covering 3% to 3.5%. This material consisted of peripheral blood, taken 28 days after the second AZD1222 dose. These receptors were collected from an adult who received the AZD1222 COVID-19 vaccine.

The rearrangement joins TRBV15 to TRBJ2-7; D remains unclear. The CDR3 sequence is 13 residues long. V was shortened by 4 bases and J by 4 bases, with 11 bases between the two germline ends. Per the germline V gene, CDR1 is LNHNV and CDR2 is YYDKDF (reference sequence). DNA of the CDR3: TGTGCCACCAGCACCGGTATAGGATACGAGCAGTACTTC. It specifies CATSTGIGYEQYF.

The genes are TRBV4-1 and TRBJ1-1; tentative D call: TRBD1 (6 bases). The V gene lost 3 bases and the J gene lost 8 bases, with 10 bases spanning the gap. The V gene's germline CDR1 is MGHRA and CDR2 YSYEKL. The CDR3 spans 12 residues. CDR3 region: CASSHGTLEAFF. CDR3 nucleotide sequence: TGCGCCAGCAGCCACGGGACACTCGAAGCTTTCTTT.

The J gene is TRBJ2-1, the V gene TRBV27, with no clear D. The germline V gene encodes CDR1 MNHEY and CDR2 SMNVEV (reference sequence). V was clipped by 5 bases and J by 0 bases, with 11 bases between them. The CDR3 is 15 residues long. The CDR3 nucleotides read TGTGCCAGCAGTCCGGTTCTGGGCTCCTACAATGAGCAGTTCTTC. Amino acid sequence: CASSPVLGSYNEQFF.

The gene calls are TRBV2 and TRBJ1-2; 8 nucleotides agree with TRBD1. The V gene end was trimmed by 1 base and the J gene end by 5 bases; junction bases not matched to a gene: 0. The CDR3 has 13 residues. Germline V CDR1 and CDR2: SNHLY, FYNNEI. CDR3: CASSEGQGYGYTF. The CDR3 DNA reads TGTGCCAGCAGTGAAGGACAGGGGTATGGCTACACCTTC.

The rearrangement uses TRBV19 and TRBJ1-1, with 8 positions matching TRBD1. V dropped 5 bases and J dropped 0; count of bases not matched to a gene: 5. CDR3 length: 15 amino acids. The germline gives CDR1 LNHDA, CDR2 SQIVND (reference sequence). CDR3 in amino acids: CASSLRTGMNTEAFF. CDR3 sequence (DNA): TGTGCCAGTAGTTTACGGACAGGGATGAACACTGAAGCTTTCTTT. The variable domain in full, completed from reference TRBV19 and TRBJ1-1, reads DGGITQSPKYLFRKEGQNVTLSCEQNLNHDAMYWYRQDPGQGLRLIYYSQIVNDFQKGDIAEGYSVSREKKESFPLTVTSAQKNPTAFYLCASSLRTGMNTEAFFGQGTRLTVV.

The genes are TRBV30 and TRBJ2-7; D call uncertain. Per germline, CDR1 GTSNPN and CDR2 SVGIG (reference sequence). The V end lost 1 base, the J end lost 3 bases, and 16 bases lay between the germline ends. The CDR3 runs 15 residues. Here the CDR3 reads CAWSGYGRVSYEQYF. CDR3 coding DNA: TGTGCCTGGAGTGGCTACGGACGAGTAAGCTACGAGCAGTACTTC. Filled out from reference TRBV30 and TRBJ2-7, the complete variable domain reads SQTIHQWPATLVQPVGSPLSLECTVEGTSNPNLYWYRQAAGRGLQLLFYSVGIGQISSEVPQNLSASRPQDRQFILSSKKLLLSDSGFYLCAWSGYGRVSYEQYFGPGTRLTVT.

V usage is TRBV21-1 and J usage is TRBJ2-3. TRBV21-1 is a pseudogene locus. The CDR3 spans 16 residues. The CDR3 coding sequence is TGTGCCAGCAGCAAAGGAGGGCCATCGGACAAAGATACGCAGTATTTT. Its translation: CASSKGGPSDKDTQYF.

The chain has TRBV3-1 (or the pseudogene TRBV3-2) and TRBJ1-3; D is perhaps TRBD1 (5 bases). Trimming stripped 8 bases from V and 7 bases from J, with 15 bases between. Germline CDR1 LGHDT, CDR2 YNNKEL (reference sequence). The CDR3 contains 13 residues. In DNA form, the CDR3 reads TGTGCCAGCCGGGACCCAAGGGCGAACACCATATATTTT. Its translation is CASRDPRANTIYF.

The chain recombines TRBV5-1 with TRBJ2-4; no clear D gene. CDR1 and CDR2 (germline): SGHRS, YFSETQ. V was clipped by 4 bases and J by 0 bases, with 11 bases between them. The CDR3 has 15 amino acids. The CDR3 protein is CASSPSGPAKNIQYF. In DNA, the CDR3 is TGCGCCAGCAGCCCCTCCGGGCCAGCCAAAAACATTCAGTACTTC.

The chain employs TRBV6-2 or TRBV6-3 and TRBJ2-4, with 9 nucleotides matching TRBD1. Trimming took 2 bases from V and 0 from J; bases not matched to a gene: 11. The CDR3 contains 19 residues. The V gene's germline CDR1 is MNHEY and CDR2 SVGEGT. CDR3 loop: CASSYGYRGPRVAKNIQYF. The CDR3 nucleotides read TGTGCCAGCAGTTACGGATACAGGGGGCCGAGGGTAGCCAAAAACATTCAGTACTTC.

The chain combines TRBV5-1 with TRBJ2-5; no reliable D call. Germline-derived CDR1 and CDR2 are SGHRS and YFSETQ. The CDR3 loop spans 15 amino acids. V dropped 0 bases and J dropped 1 base, with 10 bases sitting between them. The CDR3 DNA sequence: TGCGCCAGCAGCTTGGGGACGGATCCCCAAGAGACCCAGTACTTC. Translated, it gives CASSLGTDPQETQYF.

The genes are TRBV7-9 and TRBJ2-2; 9 nucleotides match TRBD2. This CDR3 region has 17 residues. V gave up 8 bases and J gave up 0 bases; unmatched junction bases: 10. Germline lookup yields CDR1 SEHNR and CDR2 FQNEAQ (reference sequence). The DNA of the CDR3 is TGTGCCAGCGATTCCCAAACTAGCGGGTCGAACACCGGGGAGCTGTTTTTT. The encoded protein is CASDSQTSGSNTGELFF.

The chain has TRBV28 and TRBJ2-1; 10 positions agree with TRBD1. The CDR3 is 14 amino acids. Per germline, CDR1 MDHEN and CDR2 SYDVKM. Trimming cost V 6 bases and J 7 bases; bases outside gene matches: 6. The CDR3 sequence: CASRGQGQVNEQFF. CDR3 nucleotides: TGTGCCAGCAGGGGACAGGGGCAAGTAAATGAGCAGTTCTTC.